This TCR beta chain was identified during a study of shared clonotypes between healthy human individuals (dated by TCRdb to the early 2020s). With respect to the entire study: Two women and three men aged 18 to 49 years were included in the cohort. Blood TCR repertoires of roughly five healthy adults were deeply sequenced to estimate repertoire size and the extent of clonotype sharing between individuals. To increase sequencing depth and limit assay-specific biases, different laboratories used diverse techniques to prepare libraries and sequence TCR repertoires. Each donor's leukapheresis produced roughly between roughly 0.94 and 9.5 billion PBMCs.

A remark on this clone: Its antigen remains unidentified. A single base separates this from a much larger clone, so it may be a read error. The same CDR3 also results from other DNA sequences found in this sample.

Reading from cysteine to phenylalanine, the CDR3 counts 15 amino acids. The sequence is cut down to CDR3 DNA, 45 bases in frame from base 1. Reading the germline V gene (reference sequence) gives CDR1 MNHNY and CDR2 SVGAGI. V loses 4 bases of germline sequence and J loses 4 bases, and the interval between the two ends is 14 bases. The donors were healthy, HIV-negative adults who had no recently reported acute infections or vaccinations. Only Caucasian adults living in Nashville, Tennessee, USA were represented among the donors. In the unsorted samples, 70 million to 95 million PBMCs were counted, and genomic DNA was extracted using the QIAamp DNA Blood Mini kit. Blood was obtained by leukapheresis, after which PBMCs were separated by Ficoll-Histopaque density gradient centrifugation and cryopreserved in liquid nitrogen vapor phase. The research as a whole found: The genetic and exposure-history diversity represented was limited by the small number of donors. Based on pairwise subsampling, the degree of clonotype sharing among donors was expected to be affected by sequencing depth. Sampling was restricted to blood, and TCR repertoires in tissue are likely to differ from TCR repertoires in blood.

Using the deep immunoSEQ assay, TCR CDR3 regions were amplified from genomic DNA by multiplex PCR. Extracted genomic DNA from each cell subset was spread evenly across all wells of several immunoSEQ 96-well plates, with each plate serving as a replicate. Each replicate PCR for unsorted PBMC received 250 to 300 ng genomic DNA, equal to 25,000 to 30,000 T cell genomes. Ten immunoSEQ deep assay plates were used to sequence unsorted PBMC genomic DNA. Purified libraries were measured with a Qubit 3.0 fluorometer, size-checked on a Bioanalyzer 2100, and measured again with the KAPA Library Quantification kit. A separate single-read 150-cycle Illumina NextSeq 550 flow cell was used to sequence each immunoSEQ 96-well plate. The published analysis was carried out like this. Because only junctional sequences without quality scores were contained in the immunoSEQ output, filtering matching that applied to full-length reads could not be performed. Sequences were annotated with PyIR, a Python wrapper for IgBLAST v1.9, using IMGT germline references to assign V/J genes and CDR3. Reads with weak V/J assignments (E-value above 1e-6), missing CDR3, stop codons, out-of-frame junctions, or ambiguous translated residues were removed. A V3J clonotype was defined by an identical inferred V gene, J gene, and CDR3 amino acid sequence. To compute the percentage overlap between repertoires, the number of shared unique clonotypes was divided by the size of the smaller repertoire. Three approaches were used to assess repertoire richness: RTK rarefaction, the Chao1 estimator, and Recon v2.1 estimates of unobserved clonotypes. The table comes from immuneACCESS by way of TCRdb, which keeps in-frame sequences with V and J called. Part of the clones is missing from these tables; in studies checked, under half for an unresolved V gene and the rest for unknown reasons. For V, J and clone size, that table is used; D and trimming come from the DNA. In all, the sample holds approximately 500,000 clones, and 60% to 85% of those were seen once. Approximately 13% of the sample is held by the ten biggest clonotypes.

This receptor chain uses TRBV6-6 and TRBJ1-3; too little of a D gene remains to name it. This sequence was found in a woman in her thirties or forties in good health. Some clones in this sample may be carry-over from other donors' samples. Sequencing was carried out using PBMCs. The base sequence is TGTGCCAGCAGTTCGTTGGACGGCTCCGGAAACACCATATATTTT. Translated, this gives CASSSLDGSGNTIYF.